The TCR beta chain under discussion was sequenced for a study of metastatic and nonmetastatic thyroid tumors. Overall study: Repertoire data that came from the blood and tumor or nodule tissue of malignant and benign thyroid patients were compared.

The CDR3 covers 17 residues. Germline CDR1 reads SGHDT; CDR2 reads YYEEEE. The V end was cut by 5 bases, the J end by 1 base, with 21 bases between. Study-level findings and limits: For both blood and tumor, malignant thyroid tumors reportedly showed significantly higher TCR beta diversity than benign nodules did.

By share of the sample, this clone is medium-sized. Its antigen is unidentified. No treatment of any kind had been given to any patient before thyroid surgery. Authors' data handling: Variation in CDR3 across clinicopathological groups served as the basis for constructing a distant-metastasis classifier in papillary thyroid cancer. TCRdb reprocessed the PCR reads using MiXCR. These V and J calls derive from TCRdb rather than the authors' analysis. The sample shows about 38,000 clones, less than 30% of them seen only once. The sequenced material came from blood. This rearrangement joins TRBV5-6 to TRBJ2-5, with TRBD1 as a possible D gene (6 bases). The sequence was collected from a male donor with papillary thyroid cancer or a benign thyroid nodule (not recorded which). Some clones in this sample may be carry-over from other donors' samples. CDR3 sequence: CASRLYRDSHFQETQYF. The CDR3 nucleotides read TGTGCCAGCAGACTCTACAGGGATTCCCACTTCCAAGAGACCCAGTACTTC.